This T cell receptor (beta chain) came from a study of OX40 agonist ivuxolimab in advanced cancers. Turning to the study itself: Prior anti-PD-1, anti-PD-L1 or anti-CTLA-4 therapy was allowed; roughly 40% had some.

Sequencing was performed with immunoSEQ multiplex PCR; in TCRdb, only in-frame clones are kept and a portion is missing. The table shows fewer than 100,000 clones, with roughly 89% occurring only once. CDR1 SGHVS and CDR2 FQNEAQ come from the germline V gene. J was trimmed by 4 bases and V by 5 bases; bases with no gene match: 9. The CDR3 length is 15 residues. V and J are TRBV7-8 and TRBJ1-1; 8 bases line up with TRBD1. This TCR was recovered from an adult with an advanced solid tumor such as melanoma, head and neck, liver or kidney cancer. Sequencing was performed on CD4+ or CD8+ T cells sorted from blood, taken in a trial of the OX40 agonist ivuxolimab. The CDR3 coding sequence is TGTGCCAGCAGCGTTTACAGGGGGAACGCCACTGAAGCTTTCTTT. It is translated as CASSVYRGNATEAFF.